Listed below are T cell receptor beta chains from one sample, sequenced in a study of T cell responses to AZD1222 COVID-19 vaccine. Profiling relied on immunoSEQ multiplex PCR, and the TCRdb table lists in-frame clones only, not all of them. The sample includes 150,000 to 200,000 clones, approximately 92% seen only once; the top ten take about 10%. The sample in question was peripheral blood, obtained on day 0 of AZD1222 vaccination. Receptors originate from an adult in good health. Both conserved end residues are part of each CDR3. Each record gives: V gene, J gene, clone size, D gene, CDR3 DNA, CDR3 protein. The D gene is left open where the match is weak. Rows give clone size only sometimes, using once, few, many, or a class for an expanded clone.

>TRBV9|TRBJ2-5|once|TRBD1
TGTGCCAGCAGCCCTCGGGACAGACAAGAGACCCAGTACTTC
CASSPRDRQETQYF
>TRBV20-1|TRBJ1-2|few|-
TGCAGTGCCCCGACGGGGGGAGGCTACACCTTC
CSAPTGGGYTF
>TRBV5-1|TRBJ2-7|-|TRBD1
TGCGCCAGCAGCTTGGCCGACAGGGGCTACGAGCAGTACTTC
CASSLADRGYEQYF
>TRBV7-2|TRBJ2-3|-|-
TGTGCCAGCAGCCATCGAGGGTCTCGCACAGATACGCAGTATTTT
CASSHRGSRTDTQYF
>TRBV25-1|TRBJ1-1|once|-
TGTGCCAGCAGTCCGAACGTACGGGTCTTGAACACTGAAGCTTTCTTT
CASSPNVRVLNTEAFF
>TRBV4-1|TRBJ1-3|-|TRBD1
TGCGCCAGCAGCCCCTTGGGACAGGAGGCTGGAAACACCATATATTTT
CASSPLGQEAGNTIYF
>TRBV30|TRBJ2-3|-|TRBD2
TGTGCCTGGAGTTCCACTAGGCGGGGGGGCGGTTTTACGCAGTATTTT
CAWSSTRRGGGFTQYF
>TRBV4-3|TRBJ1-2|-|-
TGCGCCAGCAGCCGGGCGGAGGGGGTCTATGGCTACACCTTC
CASSRAEGVYGYTF
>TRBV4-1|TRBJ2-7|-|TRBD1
TGCGCCAGCAGCCAAGTCGGGACAGGGGACTACGAGCAGTACTTC
CASSQVGTGDYEQYF
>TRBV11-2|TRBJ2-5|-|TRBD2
TGTGCCAGCAGCCCGGGACTAGCGGCAAAGGGGTGGGAGACCCAGTACTTC
CASSPGLAAKGWETQYF
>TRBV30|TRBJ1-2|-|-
TGTGCCTGGAAGCCCAGGGGCGTTAGGGAGAGCTACACCTTC
CAWKPRGVRESYTF
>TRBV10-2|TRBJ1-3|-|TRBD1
TGCGCCAGCAGTGAGAGACAGGGGTCGGCTGGAAACACCATATATTTT
CASSERQGSAGNTIYF